The T cell receptor beta chain under discussion was sequenced for a study of T cell responses to AZD1222 COVID-19 vaccine (dated by TCRdb to about 2021). In terms of the full investigation: A total of about 250 trial participants underwent TCR sequencing, of whom more than 200 had received two doses of AZD1222 and some 26 had received two doses of the MenACWY control vaccine. Trial participants were enrolled by age into subgroups of 18-55, 56-69 and 70-plus years, and approximately 150, 30 and 60 TCR-sequenced participants, respectively, were included in these subgroups. Findings and caveats that apply to the study as a whole: CD4 TCRs associated with the vaccine covered the entire spike protein, and the dominant responses were in regions 160-218 and 743-854. Spike-specific TCR breadth and depth rose significantly after two AZD1222 doses compared with day 0 and with MenACWY recipients. Because no day 14 peak-response samples were available, the repertoires could be characterized only after the peak T cell response. Reportedly, almost half of the unique spike-specific TCRs recognized epitopes lying outside the regions that are mutated in the B.1.351 and B.1.1.7 variants. Most participants were white British and females outnumbered males, and the authors suggested that clonal diversity may have been underestimated. Conclusions about previously exposed vaccinees were limited because only six AZD1222 recipients were SARS-CoV-2 seropositive at baseline. The 56-69-year group was small, and its depth increase did not reach significance, likely because of low power.

The CDR3 regions of human TCRbeta chains were analyzed by immunosequencing. As for the original processing: Repertoire TCRs were checked for matches against a reference library of SARS-CoV-2-specific TCRs that had been generated using the MIRA antigen-specificity platform. Breadth meant the fraction of unique TCRs that were SARS-CoV-2-associated, whereas depth meant the fraction of total T cells that were SARS-CoV-2-associated. Each spike-specific TCR was assigned to its reactive spike region and to a CD4 or CD8 class using the MIRA data. Log10-transformed breadth and depth values were compared by one-way ANOVA with Sidak's multiple comparisons tests. Held by TCRdb, this immuneACCESS table contains in-frame sequences only and omits some clones. Under half of the omission traces to an unresolved V gene where checked; the cause of the rest is unknown. The V and J calls and clone size come from that table; D and trimming were worked out from the DNA. Across this sample there are some 170,000 clones, with 90% to 95% seen only once. The ten largest make up under 1.2% of the sample.

The sample's time point, from its label and the paper: about 28 days (+/-7) after the second vaccine dose. AZD1222 recipients with second doses at about 4 weeks or about 12 weeks were pooled, because spike-specific TCR depth and breadth did not differ between schedules. Vaccinee samples came from UK trials COV001 and COV002, including a single-blind randomized controlled phase 2/3 trial of AZD1222 (ChAdOx1 nCoV-19) in healthy adults. Trial participant PBMC samples were collected at day 0 and day 28 after the second dose for TCRbeta chain sequencing. According to the germline V gene, CDR1 reads SGHVS and CDR2 reads FQNEAQ. From its cysteine to its phenylalanine, the CDR3 spans 12 amino acids. The kept DNA is CDR3 alone, 36 bases in frame from the first base. Between the V and J ends, shortened by 4 bases and 5 bases respectively, the junction contains 8 bases. A word on this clone: Its binding antigen is unknown. The sample holds no much larger clone one base away, and base qualities are not on file.

The sequence derives from an adult who received the AZD1222 COVID-19 vaccine. This specimen was peripheral blood, taken 28 days after the second AZD1222 dose. The sequence is built from TRBV7-8 and TRBJ2-5, with the D gene not confidently named. The DNA reads TGTGCCAGCAGCTCAAGCTCCGAGACCCAGTACTTC. Translation gives CASSSSSETQYF.